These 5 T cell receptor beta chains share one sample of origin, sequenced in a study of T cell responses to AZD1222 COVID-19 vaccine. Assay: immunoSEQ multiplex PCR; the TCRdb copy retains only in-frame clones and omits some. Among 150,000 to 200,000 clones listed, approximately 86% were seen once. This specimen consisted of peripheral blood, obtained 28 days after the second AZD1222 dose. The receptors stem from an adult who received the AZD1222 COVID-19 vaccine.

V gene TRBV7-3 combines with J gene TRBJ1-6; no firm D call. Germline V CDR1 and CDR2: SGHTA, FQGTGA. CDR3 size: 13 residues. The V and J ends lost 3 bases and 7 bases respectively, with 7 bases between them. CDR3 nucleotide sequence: TGTGCCAGCAGCTTGGGAGGGAATTCACCCCTCCACTTT. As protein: CASSLGGNSPLHF.

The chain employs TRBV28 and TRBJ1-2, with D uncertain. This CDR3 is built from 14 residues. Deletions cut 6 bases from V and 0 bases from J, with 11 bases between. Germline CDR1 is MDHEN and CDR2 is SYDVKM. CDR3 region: CASRAPGTNYGYTF. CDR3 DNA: TGTGCCAGCAGGGCCCCGGGGACTAACTATGGCTACACCTTC.

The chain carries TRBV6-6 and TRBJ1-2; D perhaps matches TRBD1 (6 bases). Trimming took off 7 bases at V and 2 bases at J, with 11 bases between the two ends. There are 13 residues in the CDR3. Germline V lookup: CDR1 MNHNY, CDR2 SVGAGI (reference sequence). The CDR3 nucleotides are TGTGCCAGCACGTTACAGGGAAACTATGGCTACACCTTC. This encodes CASTLQGNYGYTF.

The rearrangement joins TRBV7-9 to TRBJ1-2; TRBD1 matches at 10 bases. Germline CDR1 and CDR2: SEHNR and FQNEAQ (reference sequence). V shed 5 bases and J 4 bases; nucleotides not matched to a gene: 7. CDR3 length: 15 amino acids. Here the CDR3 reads CASSEPGQGIYGYTF. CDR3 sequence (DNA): TGTGCCAGCAGCGAACCGGGACAGGGGATCTATGGCTACACCTTC.

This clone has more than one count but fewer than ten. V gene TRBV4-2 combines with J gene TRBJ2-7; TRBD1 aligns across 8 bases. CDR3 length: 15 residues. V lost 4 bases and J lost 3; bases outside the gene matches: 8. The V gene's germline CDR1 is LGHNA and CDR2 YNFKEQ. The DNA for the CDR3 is TGTGCCAGCAGCCCCTGGACAGGGTCGGGCTACGAGCAGTACTTC. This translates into CASSPWTGSGYEQYF.